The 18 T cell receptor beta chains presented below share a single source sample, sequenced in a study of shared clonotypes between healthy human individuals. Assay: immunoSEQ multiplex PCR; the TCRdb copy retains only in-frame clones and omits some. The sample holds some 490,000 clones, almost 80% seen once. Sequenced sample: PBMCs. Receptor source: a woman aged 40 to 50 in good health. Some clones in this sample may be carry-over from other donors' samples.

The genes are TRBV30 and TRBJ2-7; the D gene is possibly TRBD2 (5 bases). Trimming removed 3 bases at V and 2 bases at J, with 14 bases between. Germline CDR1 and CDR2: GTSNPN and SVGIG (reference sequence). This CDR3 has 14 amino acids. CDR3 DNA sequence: TGTGCCTGGAGAGATGTGAGGGCCGCCTACGAGCAGTACTTC. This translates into CAWRDVRAAYEQYF.

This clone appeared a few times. The CDR3 spells CASSLPVRDRGTGELFF. DNA of the CDR3: TGTGCCAGCAGCTTACCCGTCCGGGACAGGGGCACCGGGGAGCTGTTTTTT. The chain carries TRBV7-3 and TRBJ2-2; TRBD1 agrees at 10 bases. The CDR3 is made up of 17 amino acids. Germline CDR1 reads SGHTA; CDR2 reads FQGTGA. V lost 2 bases, J lost 4 bases, and 7 bases stayed unmatched. Using reference TRBV7-3 and TRBJ2-2 for the parts outside the CDR3, the full variable domain is GAGVSQTPSNKVTEKGKYVELRCDPISGHTALYWYRQSLGQGPEFLIYFQGTGAADDSGLPNDRFFAVRPEGSVSTLKIQRTERGDSAVYLCASSLPVRDRGTGELFFGEGSRLTVL.

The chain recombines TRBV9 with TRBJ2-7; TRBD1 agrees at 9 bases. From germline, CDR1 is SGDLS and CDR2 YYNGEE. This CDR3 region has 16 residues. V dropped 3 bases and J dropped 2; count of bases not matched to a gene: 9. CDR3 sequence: CASSGRGTGSTYEQYF. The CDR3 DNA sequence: TGTGCCAGCAGCGGTCGGGGGACAGGGAGTACCTACGAGCAGTACTTC.

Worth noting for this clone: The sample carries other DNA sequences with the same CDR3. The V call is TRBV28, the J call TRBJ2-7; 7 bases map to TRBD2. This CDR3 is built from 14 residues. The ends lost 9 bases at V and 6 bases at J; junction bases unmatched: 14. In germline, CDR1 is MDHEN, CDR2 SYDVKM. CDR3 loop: CASSPGGPGGEQYF. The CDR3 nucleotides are TGTGCCAGTTCCCCGGGGGGACCCGGGGGCGAGCAGTACTTC.

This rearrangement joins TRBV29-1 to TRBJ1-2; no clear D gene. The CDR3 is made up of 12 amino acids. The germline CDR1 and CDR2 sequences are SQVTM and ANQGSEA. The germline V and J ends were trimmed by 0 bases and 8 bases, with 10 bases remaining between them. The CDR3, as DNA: TGCAGCGTTGAAGATCTCGCTCGCGGCTACACCTTC. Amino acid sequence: CSVEDLARGYTF.

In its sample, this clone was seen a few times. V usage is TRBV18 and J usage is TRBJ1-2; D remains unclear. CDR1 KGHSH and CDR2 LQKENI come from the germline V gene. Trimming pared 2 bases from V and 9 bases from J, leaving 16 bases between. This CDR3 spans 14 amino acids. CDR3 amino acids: CASSPGRSGSSYTF. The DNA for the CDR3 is TGTGCCAGCTCACCAGGCAGGTCCGGTAGCAGCTACACCTTC. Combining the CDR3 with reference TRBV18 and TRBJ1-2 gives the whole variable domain NAGVMQNPRHLVRRRGQEARLRCSPMKGHSHVYWYRQLPEEGLKFMVYLQKENIIDESGMPKERFSAEFPKEGPSILRIQQVVRGDSAAYFCASSPGRSGSSYTFGSGTRLTVV.

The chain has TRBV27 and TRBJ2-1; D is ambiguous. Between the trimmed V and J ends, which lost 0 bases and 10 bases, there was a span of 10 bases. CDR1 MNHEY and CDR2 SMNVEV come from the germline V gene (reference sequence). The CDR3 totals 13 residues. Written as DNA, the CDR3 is TGTGCCAGCAGTTTATCAAGGAGATCCGAGCAGTTCTTC. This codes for CASSLSRRSEQFF.

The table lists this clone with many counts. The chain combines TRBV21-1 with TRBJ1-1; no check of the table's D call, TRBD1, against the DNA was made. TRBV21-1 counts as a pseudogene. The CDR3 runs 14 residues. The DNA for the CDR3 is TGTGCCAGCAGGCCGGGACAGGGCAACACTGAAGCTTTCTTT. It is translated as CASRPGQGNTEAFF.

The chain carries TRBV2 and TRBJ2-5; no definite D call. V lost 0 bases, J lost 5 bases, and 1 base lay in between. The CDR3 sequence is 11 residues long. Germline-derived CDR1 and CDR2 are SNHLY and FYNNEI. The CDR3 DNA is TGTGCCAGCAGTGAAGCGGAGACCCAGTACTTC. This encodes CASSEAETQYF.

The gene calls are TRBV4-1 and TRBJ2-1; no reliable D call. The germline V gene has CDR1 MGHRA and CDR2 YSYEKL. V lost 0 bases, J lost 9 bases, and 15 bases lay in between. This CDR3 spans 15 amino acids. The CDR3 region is CASSQEWASHTEQFF. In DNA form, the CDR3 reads TGCGCCAGCAGCCAAGAGTGGGCAAGCCACACTGAGCAGTTCTTC.

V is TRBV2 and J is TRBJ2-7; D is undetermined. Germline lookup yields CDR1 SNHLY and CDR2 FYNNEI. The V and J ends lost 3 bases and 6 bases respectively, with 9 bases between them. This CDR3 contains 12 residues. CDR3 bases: TGTGCCAGCAGTGACCCGCGTGGCGAGCAGTACTTC. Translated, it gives CASSDPRGEQYF.

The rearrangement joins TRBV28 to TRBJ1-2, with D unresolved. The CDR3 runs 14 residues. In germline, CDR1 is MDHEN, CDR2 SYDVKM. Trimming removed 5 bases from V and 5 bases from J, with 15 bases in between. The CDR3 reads CASSPPDFGYGYTF. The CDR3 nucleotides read TGTGCCAGCAGTCCGCCGGATTTTGGGTATGGCTACACCTTC.

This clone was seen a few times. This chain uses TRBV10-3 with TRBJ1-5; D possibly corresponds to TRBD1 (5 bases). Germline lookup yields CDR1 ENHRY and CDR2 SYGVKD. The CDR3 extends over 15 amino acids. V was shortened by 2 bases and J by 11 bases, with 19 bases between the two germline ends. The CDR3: CAISEGREQTTAQHF. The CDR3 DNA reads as TGTGCCATCAGTGAGGGCAGGGAGCAGACTACGGCCCAGCATTTT.

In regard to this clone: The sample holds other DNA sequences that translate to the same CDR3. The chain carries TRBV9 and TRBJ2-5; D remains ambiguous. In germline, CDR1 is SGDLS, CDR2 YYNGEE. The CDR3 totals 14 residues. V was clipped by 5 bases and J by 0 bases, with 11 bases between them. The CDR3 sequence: CASSFRDNQETQYF. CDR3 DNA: TGTGCCAGCAGTTTCCGAGACAACCAAGAGACCCAGTACTTC. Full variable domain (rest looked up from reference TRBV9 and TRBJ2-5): DSGVTQTPKHLITATGQRVTLRCSPRSGDLSVYWYQQSLDQGLQFLIQYYNGEERAKGNILERFSAQQFPDLHSELNLSSLELGDSALYFCASSFRDNQETQYFGPGTRLLVL.

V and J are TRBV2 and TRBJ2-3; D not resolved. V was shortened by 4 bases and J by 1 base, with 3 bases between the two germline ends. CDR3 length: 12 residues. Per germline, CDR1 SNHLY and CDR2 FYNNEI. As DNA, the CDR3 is TGTGCCAGCAGTGCAGGCACAGATACGCAGTATTTT. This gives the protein CASSAGTDTQYF. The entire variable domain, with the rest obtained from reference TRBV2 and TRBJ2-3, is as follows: EPEVTQTPSHQVTQMGQEVILRCVPISNHLYFYWYRQILGQKVEFLVSFYNNEISEKSEIFDDQFSVERPDGSNFTLKIRSTKLEDSAMYFCASSAGTDTQYFGPGTRLTVL.

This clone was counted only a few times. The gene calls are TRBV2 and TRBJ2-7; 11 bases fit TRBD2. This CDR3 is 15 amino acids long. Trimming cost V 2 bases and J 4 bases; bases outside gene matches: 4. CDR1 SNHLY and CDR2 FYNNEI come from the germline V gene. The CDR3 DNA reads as TGTGCCAGCAGTGAAACTAGCGGGAGAGGGTACGAGCAGTACTTC. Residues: CASSETSGRGYEQYF.

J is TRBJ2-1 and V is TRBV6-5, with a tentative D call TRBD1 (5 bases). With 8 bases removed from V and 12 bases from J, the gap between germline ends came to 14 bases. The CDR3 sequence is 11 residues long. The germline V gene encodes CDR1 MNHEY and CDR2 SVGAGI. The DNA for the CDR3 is TGTGCCAGCGGGGCCTTGCTGAGGCAGTTCTTC. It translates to CASGALLRQFF.

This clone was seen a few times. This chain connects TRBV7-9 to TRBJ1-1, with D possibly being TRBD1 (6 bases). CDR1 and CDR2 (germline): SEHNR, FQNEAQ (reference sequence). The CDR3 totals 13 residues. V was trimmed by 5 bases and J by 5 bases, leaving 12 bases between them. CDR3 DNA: TGTGCCAGCAGCCCGACAGGTCTTACTGAAGCTTTCTTT. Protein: CASSPTGLTEAFF.